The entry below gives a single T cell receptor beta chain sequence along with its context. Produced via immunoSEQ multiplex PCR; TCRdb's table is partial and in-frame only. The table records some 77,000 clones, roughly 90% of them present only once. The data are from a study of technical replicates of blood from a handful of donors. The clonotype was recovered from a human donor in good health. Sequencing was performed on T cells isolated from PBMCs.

The CDR3 DNA reads as TGCAGCGTCGGACAGGCTAACTCTGGAAACACCATATATTTT. This codes for CSVGQANSGNTIYF. The chain links TRBV29-1 to TRBJ1-3; TRBD1 aligns across 7 bases. The V segment lost 6 bases and the J segment 0 bases; nucleotides outside the gene matches: 5. CDR1 is SQVTM, CDR2 ANQGSEA, per germline. The CDR3 is 14 residues long.